Listed below are T cell receptor beta chains from one sample, sequenced in a study of response to subunit inactivated influenza vaccine. TCRdb re-called the RT-PCR reads with MiXCR, one entry per CDR3 protein. This table has about 500,000 distinct CDR3 sequences, 10% to 15% appearing once. The starting material was PBMCs from blood, obtained around seven weeks after vaccination. Receptors originate from a man aged 45-60 years who received an inactivated influenza vaccine. CDR3s include the opening cysteine and the closing phenylalanine or tryptophan. Each record gives: V gene, CDR3 protein.

TRBV24-1 | CATSNSASYEHYF
TRBV7-9 | CASSLSRGPLDTQYF
TRBV7-9 | CASSSSPGSYNEQFF
TRBV10-3 | CAISSLGLAGGISYEQYF
TRBV6-5 | CASSYRIPTGTEAFF
TRBV4-3 | CASSQDAGGYSYNEQFF
TRBV4-1 | CASSLDVAYEQYF
TRBV7-2 | CASSYRRTGSTEAFF
TRBV10-1 | CASSDWDHSGNTIYF
TRBV20-1 | CSASATSLTDTQYF